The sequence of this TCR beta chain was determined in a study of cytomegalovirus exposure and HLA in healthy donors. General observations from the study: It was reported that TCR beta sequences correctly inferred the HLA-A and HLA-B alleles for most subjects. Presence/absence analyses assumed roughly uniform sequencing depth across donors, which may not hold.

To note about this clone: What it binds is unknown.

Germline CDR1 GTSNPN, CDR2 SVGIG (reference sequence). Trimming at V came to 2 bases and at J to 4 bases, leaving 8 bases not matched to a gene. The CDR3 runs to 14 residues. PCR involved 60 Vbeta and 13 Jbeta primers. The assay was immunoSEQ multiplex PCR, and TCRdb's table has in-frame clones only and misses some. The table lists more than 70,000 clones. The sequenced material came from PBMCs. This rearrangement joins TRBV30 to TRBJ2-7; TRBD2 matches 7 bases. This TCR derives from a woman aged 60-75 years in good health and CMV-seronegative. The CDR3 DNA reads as TGTGCCTGGAGTCCATCTAGCGGTTGGTACGAGCAGTACTTC. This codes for CAWSPSSGWYEQYF.